Following are 17 T cell receptor beta chains from one sample sequenced in a study of T-cell reconstitution after alpha-beta-depleted transplantation in children. Unique molecular identifiers were incorporated when the TCRbeta library was constructed. TCRdb ran MiXCR on the PCR reads and lists one entry per CDR3 protein. This sample has thousands of distinct CDR3 sequences; 9.1% occur once, and the top ten carry 45%. The sequencing used PBMCs, mostly from graft donor cells, collected 180 days after TCRalphabeta/CD19-depleted stem cell transplant. These TCRs come from a male patient aged 2 to 9 who had a stem cell transplant for acute lymphoblastic leukemia, so the T cells may come from the graft donor.

V and J are TRBV12-3 or TRBV12-4 and TRBJ2-1; a possible D gene is TRBD2 (6 bases). Trimming shortened V by 5 bases and J by 1 base, and 18 bases separated the two germline ends. CDR3 length equals 17 residues. The DNA of the CDR3 is TGTGCCAGCAGTCCCCTCGGAGGGGAAGGGTCCTACAATGAGCAGTTCTTC. Translating it yields CASSPLGGEGSYNEQFF.

This clonotype was counted many times. A read error may be the cause here, since a much bigger clone is one base away. This chain links TRBV7-9 with TRBJ1-5; 7 nucleotides match TRBD1. J lost 4 bases, V lost 5 bases, and 2 bases had no gene match. Looked up from germline, CDR1 is SEHNR and CDR2 is FQNEAQ (reference sequence). The CDR3 spans 13 residues. The DNA for the CDR3 is TGTGCCAGCAGCGGACAGGAAAATCAGCCCCAGCATTTT. Encoded protein: CASSGQENQPQHF.

This clonotype was found many times. This chain links TRBV5-1 with TRBJ2-2, with TRBD2 matching 11 bases. V lost 1 base and J lost 1; bases outside the gene matches: 0. Germline V gene lookup returns CDR1 SGHRS and CDR2 YFSETQ. This CDR3 contains 16 residues. The CDR3 reads CASSLLAGGNTGELFF. DNA for the CDR3: TGCGCCAGCAGCTTGCTAGCGGGAGGGAACACCGGGGAGCTGTTTTTT.

This clonotype has at least ten counts. The chain carries TRBV10-3 and TRBJ2-7; D is perhaps TRBD1 (5 bases). V lost 3 bases and J 5 bases, leaving 17 bases between the germline ends. Germline V lookup: CDR1 ENHRY, CDR2 SYGVKD. The CDR3 extends over 15 amino acids. CDR3 loop: CAISDRGAEIDEQYF. The CDR3 coding sequence is TGTGCCATCAGTGATAGGGGCGCCGAGATTGACGAGCAGTACTTC.

At least ten counts were recorded for this clonotype. This sequence joins TRBV7-9 and TRBJ1-2, with no clear D. CDR1 SEHNR and CDR2 FQNEAQ come from the germline V gene (reference sequence). The CDR3 is 14 residues long. Trimming removed 3 bases from V and 2 bases from J, with 10 bases in between. CDR3 residues: CASSFGFTNYGYTF. The CDR3 nucleotides read TGTGCCAGCAGCTTTGGCTTCACGAACTATGGCTACACCTTC. The whole variable domain, remainder taken from reference TRBV7-9 and TRBJ1-2, is DTGVSQNPRHKITKRGQNVTFRCDPISEHNRLYWYRQTLGQGPEFLTYFQNEAQLEKSRLLSDRFSAERPKGSFSTLEIQRTEQGDSAMYLCASSFGFTNYGYTFGSGTRLTVV.

This clonotype has at least ten counts. The V and J genes are TRBV7-2 and TRBJ2-7; 10 positions match TRBD2. With 2 bases clipped from V and 4 bases from J, the junction kept 17 bases outside the gene matches. Germline lookup yields CDR1 SGHTA and CDR2 FQGNSA. CDR3 size: 19 residues. The CDR3 protein is CASSLRKTRGLAEGYEQYF. DNA for the CDR3: TGTGCCAGCAGCTTACGAAAGACACGCGGACTAGCGGAGGGGTACGAGCAGTACTTC.

By share of the sample, this clonotype is medium-sized. The V and J genes are TRBV28 and TRBJ1-5; unclear D gene. V was clipped by 7 bases and J by 2 bases, with 12 bases between them. In germline, CDR1 is MDHEN, CDR2 SYDVKM. This CDR3 has 14 amino acids. The CDR3 region is CASNRPGRNQPQHF. For the CDR3, the DNA is TGTGCCAGCAACCGGCCAGGACGCAATCAGCCCCAGCATTTT.

This clonotype was observed many times. The rearrangement links TRBV30 to TRBJ2-1; D is ambiguous. Trimming left V 7 bases short and J 0 bases short, with 16 bases between. Looked up from germline, CDR1 is GTSNPN and CDR2 is SVGIG (reference sequence). The CDR3 is 15 amino acids. The CDR3 DNA is TGTGCCTTCCGGGCCAAGGGCTCCTCCTACAATGAGCAGTTCTTC. Its protein is CAFRAKGSSYNEQFF.

In this sample, this clonotype turned up many times. This chain uses TRBV7-9 with TRBJ2-7, with D possibly being TRBD1 (6 bases). There are 13 residues in the CDR3. Germline V gene sequence: CDR1 SEHNR, CDR2 FQNEAQ (reference sequence). V gave up 10 bases and J gave up 2 bases, with 15 bases separating them. CDR3 residues: CATKTGLTYEQYF. CDR3 DNA: TGTGCCACCAAGACAGGACTCACCTACGAGCAGTACTTC.

This clonotype is large (0.1 to 1%) in the sample. This chain connects TRBV21-1 to TRBJ2-1. TRBV21-1 is a pseudogene locus. This CDR3 region has 14 residues. The CDR3 DNA is TGTGCCAGCACCAAACCGGGACTCTTAAATGAGCAGTTCTTC. It translates to CASTKPGLLNEQFF.

This clonotype was seen at least ten times. The CDR3 sequence is CASTRGTSGTGTGELFF. The CDR3 DNA sequence: TGTGCCAGCACCCGGGGGACTAGCGGGACGGGGACCGGGGAGCTGTTTTTT. The gene calls are TRBV6-5 and TRBJ2-2; TRBD2 aligns across 13 bases. The CDR3 is made up of 17 amino acids. CDR1 MNHEY and CDR2 SVGAGI come from the germline V gene. After removal of 7 bases from V and 5 bases from J, the junction contained 10 bases not matched to a gene.

This clonotype was recorded many times. The chain's CDR3 is CAIQREALYNEQFF. As DNA, the CDR3 is TGTGCCATACAGCGGGAGGCCCTCTACAATGAGCAGTTCTTC. V usage is TRBV10-3 and J usage is TRBJ2-1, with 9 positions matching TRBD2. V lost 9 bases and J lost 3; bases outside the gene matches: 6. Germline CDR1 and CDR2: ENHRY and SYGVKD. This CDR3 is 14 amino acids long.

This clonotype was seen repeatedly, ten times or more. CDR3 sequence: CASSISGSGETQYF. Written as DNA, the CDR3 is TGTGCCAGCAGCATTAGCGGGAGTGGGGAGACCCAGTACTTC. The rearrangement joins TRBV7-9 to TRBJ2-5, with 9 bases lining up with TRBD2. V was clipped by 5 bases and J by 5 bases; unmatched bases: 6. In germline, CDR1 is SEHNR, CDR2 FQNEAQ (reference sequence). This CDR3 has 14 amino acids. Supplemented by reference TRBV7-9 and TRBJ2-5, the full variable domain reads DTGVSQNPRHKITKRGQNVTFRCDPISEHNRLYWYRQTLGQGPEFLTYFQNEAQLEKSRLLSDRFSAERPKGSFSTLEIQRTEQGDSAMYLCASSISGSGETQYFGPGTRLLVL.

This clonotype was counted at least ten times. The genes are TRBV10-3 and TRBJ2-7, with 10 positions matching TRBD1. CDR3 length: 15 amino acids. Per the germline V gene, CDR1 is ENHRY and CDR2 is SYGVKD. The V and J ends lost 4 bases and 4 bases, in that order; junction bases with no gene match: 7. The CDR3, as DNA: TGTGCCATCAGTGCGACCGACAGGGGGCGGTACGAGCAGTACTTC. The encoded protein is CAISATDRGRYEQYF.

This clonotype is labeled medium-sized. The J gene is TRBJ1-1, the V gene TRBV3-1; TRBD1 aligns across 10 bases. The V gene's germline CDR1 is LGHDT and CDR2 YNNKEL (reference sequence). The CDR3 is made up of 15 amino acids. J lost 10 bases, V lost 4 bases, and 12 bases had no gene match. This CDR3 reads CASSPRDRGGSRAFF. The CDR3 DNA follows: TGTGCCAGCAGCCCCCGGGACAGGGGAGGGAGTAGAGCTTTCTTT.

This rearrangement joins TRBV4-1 to TRBJ2-5, with a weak D call TRBD2 (5 bases). Germline V gene sequence: CDR1 MGHRA, CDR2 YSYEKL. V was trimmed by 6 bases and J by 5 bases, leaving 7 bases between them. The CDR3 runs 11 residues. CDR3 sequence: CASSRGETQYF. The CDR3 DNA reads TGCGCCAGCAGTCGAGGGGAGACCCAGTACTTC.

This clonotype was seen at least ten times. The gene calls are TRBV5-6 and TRBJ2-5; the D gene is possibly TRBD2 (7 bases). Per germline, CDR1 SGHDT and CDR2 YYEEEE. The CDR3 totals 15 residues. With 6 bases removed from V and 1 base from J, the gap between germline ends came to 16 bases. The CDR3 nucleotides read TGTGCCAGCACCCGGCGGGGGCAGAGCCAAGAGACCCAGTACTTC. It is translated as CASTRRGQSQETQYF.